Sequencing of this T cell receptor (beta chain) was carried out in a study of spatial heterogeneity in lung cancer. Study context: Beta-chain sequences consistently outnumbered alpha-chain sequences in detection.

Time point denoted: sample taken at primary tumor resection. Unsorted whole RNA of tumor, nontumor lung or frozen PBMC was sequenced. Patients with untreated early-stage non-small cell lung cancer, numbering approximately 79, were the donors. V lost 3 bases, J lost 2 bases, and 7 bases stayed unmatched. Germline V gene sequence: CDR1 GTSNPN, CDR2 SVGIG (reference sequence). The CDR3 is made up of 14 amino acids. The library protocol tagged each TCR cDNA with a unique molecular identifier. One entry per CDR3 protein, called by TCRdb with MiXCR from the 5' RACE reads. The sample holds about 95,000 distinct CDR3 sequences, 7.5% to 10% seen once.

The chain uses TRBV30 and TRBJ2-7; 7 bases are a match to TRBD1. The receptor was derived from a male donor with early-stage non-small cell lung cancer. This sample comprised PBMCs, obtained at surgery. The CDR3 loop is CAWRGDRYPYEQYF. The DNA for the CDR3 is TGTGCCTGGAGGGGGGACAGATACCCCTACGAGCAGTACTTC.